The rows below give T cell receptor beta chains drawn from one sample of a study of blood T cell repertoires in COVID-19. Assay used: immunoSEQ multiplex PCR; TCRdb lists only in-frame clones, some missing. The sample has over 60,000 clones; approximately 84% are singletons. Sequencing was done on a sample of peripheral blood. The source is a man aged 50 to 59 with COVID-19, enrolled during active disease. The CDR3 runs from the conserved cysteine through the conserved F or W. D genes are given only for firm matches. A row's size may be missing; if present it is once, few, many or a size class.

J: TRBJ1-2; V: TRBV5-4; D: TRBD1; size: .; CDR3: CASSQGQAYGYTF; DNA: TGTGCCAGCAGCCAGGGACAGGCCTATGGCTACACCTTC
J: TRBJ2-7; V: TRBV6-5; D: TRBD1; size: .; CDR3: CASSSTGVEKQYF; DNA: TGTGCCAGCAGTTCGACAGGGGTCGAGAAGCAGTACTTC
J: TRBJ2-3; V: TRBV15; D: TRBD1; size: .; CDR3: CATSKGQGVTDTQYF; DNA: TGTGCCACCAGTAAAGGACAGGGTGTCACAGATACGCAGTATTTT
J: TRBJ1-2; V: TRBV19; D: TRBD1; size: .; CDR3: CASSLGTDYGYTF; DNA: TGTGCCAGTAGTCTTGGGACAGACTATGGCTACACCTTC
J: TRBJ2-7; V: TRBV10-3; D: .; size: .; CDR3: CAIKVDAVYEQYF; DNA: TGTGCCATCAAAGTAGATGCCGTCTACGAGCAGTACTTC
J: TRBJ2-1; V: TRBV5-1; D: TRBD1; size: .; CDR3: CASSLGQVYNEQFF; DNA: TGCGCCAGCAGCCTGGGACAGGTCTACAATGAGCAGTTCTTC
J: TRBJ2-2; V: TRBV18; D: TRBD1; size: .; CDR3: CASSQSSGGDTGELFF; DNA: TGTGCCAGCTCACAAAGCTCAGGGGGCGACACCGGGGAGCTGTTTTTT
J: TRBJ1-6; V: TRBV7-2; D: .; size: .; CDR3: CASSFLREGRSPLHF; DNA: TGTGCCAGCAGCTTTCTTAGGGAGGGGAGATCACCCCTCCACTTT
J: TRBJ1-2; V: TRBV4-1; D: .; size: few; CDR3: CASSQNDVGAGGYTF; DNA: TGCGCCAGCAGCCAAAACGACGTGGGCGCGGGTGGCTACACCTTC
J: TRBJ1-4; V: TRBV5-4; D: .; size: .; CDR3: CASSLAGAATNEKLFF; DNA: TGTGCCAGCAGCCTCGCCGGAGCAGCAACTAATGAAAAACTGTTTTTT
J: TRBJ1-2; V: TRBV3-1/TRBV3-2; D: .; size: .; CDR3: CASSLEQGGYTF; DNA: TGTGCCAGCAGCCTGGAACAGGGTGGCTACACCTTC
J: TRBJ2-3; V: TRBV30; D: TRBD2; size: .; CDR3: CAWSTTSGATDTQYF; DNA: TGTGCCTGGAGTACGACTAGCGGCGCCACAGATACGCAGTATTTT
J: TRBJ1-5; V: TRBV7-9; D: .; size: few; CDR3: CASSLTDSAQHF; DNA: TGTGCCAGCAGCTTGACAGATTCTGCCCAGCATTTT
J: TRBJ1-2; V: TRBV30; D: TRBD1; size: .; CDR3: CAWSVTGVYGYTF; DNA: TGTGCCTGGAGTGTGACAGGGGTCTATGGCTACACCTTC
J: TRBJ2-1; V: TRBV7-3; D: TRBD1; size: once; CDR3: CASSFQDGTGGPGEANEQFF; DNA: TGTGCCAGCAGCTTCCAGGACGGGACAGGGGGCCCCGGTGAGGCCAATGAGCAGTTCTTC
J: TRBJ1-1; V: TRBV11-2; D: .; size: few; CDR3: CASSLLMANTEAFF; DNA: TGTGCCAGCAGCCTGCTGATGGCGAACACTGAAGCTTTCTTT
J: TRBJ2-3; V: TRBV5-1; D: .; size: .; CDR3: CASSFPSTDTQYF; DNA: TGCGCCAGCAGCTTTCCTAGCACAGATACGCAGTATTTT
J: TRBJ1-5; V: TRBV5-1; D: .; size: .; CDR3: CASSLAGEGNQPQHF; DNA: TGCGCCAGCAGTTTAGCAGGGGAAGGGAATCAGCCCCAGCATTTT
J: TRBJ2-1; V: TRBV5-6; D: .; size: few; CDR3: CASSPSQTRGPINEQFF; DNA: TGTGCCAGCAGCCCAAGTCAAACGCGGGGGCCGATCAATGAGCAGTTCTTC
J: TRBJ2-7; V: TRBV9; D: .; size: .; CDR3: CASSRTAGSRYEQYF; DNA: TGTGCCAGCAGCCGGACAGCAGGGAGCCGGTACGAGCAGTACTTC
J: TRBJ1-2; V: TRBV19; D: TRBD1; size: .; CDR3: CATQYRDSYGYTF; DNA: TGTGCCACCCAATACCGGGACAGTTATGGCTACACCTTC
J: TRBJ2-2; V: TRBV4-2; D: .; size: .; CDR3: CASSQVAGQPNTGELFF; DNA: TGTGCCAGCAGCCAAGTAGCGGGACAGCCAAACACCGGGGAGCTGTTTTTT
J: TRBJ2-7; V: TRBV5-4; D: .; size: .; CDR3: CASTGTVGREQYF; DNA: TGTGCCAGTACTGGTACGGTTGGGAGAGAGCAGTACTTC
J: TRBJ1-2; V: TRBV10-3; D: .; size: .; CDR3: CAISGGRTNYGYTF; DNA: TGTGCCATCAGTGGGGGGCGGACTAACTATGGCTACACCTTC
J: TRBJ2-5; V: TRBV27; D: TRBD2; size: .; CDR3: CASSSPRGRGAGETQYF; DNA: TGTGCCAGCAGTTCCCCCCGCGGGCGGGGGGCGGGGGAGACCCAGTACTTC
J: TRBJ1-3; V: TRBV30; D: .; size: .; CDR3: CARAGADTIYF; DNA: TGTGCTCGGGCGGGGGCGGACACCATATATTTT
J: TRBJ1-5; V: TRBV2; D: .; size: once; CDR3: CASSEMGHGNQPQHF; DNA: TGTGCCAGCAGTGAAATGGGACATGGCAATCAGCCCCAGCATTTT
J: TRBJ2-7; V: TRBV5-1; D: TRBD1; size: .; CDR3: CASSQVEQGVYEQYF; DNA: TGCGCCAGCAGTCAGGTGGAACAGGGGGTCTACGAGCAGTACTTC
J: TRBJ1-6; V: TRBV7-9; D: .; size: .; CDR3: CASSGNSPLHF; DNA: TGTGCCAGCAGCGGCAATTCACCCCTCCACTTT
J: TRBJ2-5; V: TRBV18; D: TRBD2; size: .; CDR3: CASSPAGGSQETQYF; DNA: TGTGCCAGCTCACCGGCGGGGGGGTCCCAAGAGACCCAGTACTTC
J: TRBJ2-3; V: TRBV7-9; D: TRBD2; size: .; CDR3: CASSINLAGGSTDTQYF; DNA: TGTGCCAGCAGCATCAACCTAGCGGGGGGAAGCACAGATACGCAGTATTTT
J: TRBJ1-4; V: TRBV6-6; D: .; size: once; CDR3: CASGLTRTNEKLFF; DNA: TGTGCCAGCGGACTGACACGCACTAATGAAAAACTGTTTTTT
J: TRBJ2-3; V: TRBV4-3; D: TRBD2; size: .; CDR3: CASSQGLAFTDTQYF; DNA: TGCGCCAGCAGCCAAGGACTAGCGTTCACAGATACGCAGTATTTT
J: TRBJ1-5; V: TRBV6-1; D: .; size: .; CDR3: CASSDVPLNQPQHF; DNA: TGTGCCAGCAGTGACGTGCCTCTAAATCAGCCCCAGCATTTT
J: TRBJ2-5; V: TRBV6-1; D: .; size: .; CDR3: CASSEGSGSEAQYF; DNA: TGTGCCAGCAGTGAAGGGAGCGGGTCCGAGGCCCAGTACTTC
J: TRBJ2-5; V: TRBV7-3; D: TRBD1; size: .; CDR3: CASSPRQGVRETQYF; DNA: TGTGCCAGCAGCCCCCGACAGGGAGTACGAGAGACCCAGTACTTC
J: TRBJ2-1; V: TRBV29-1; D: TRBD1; size: .; CDR3: CSAGGTGSYNEQFF; DNA: TGCAGCGCCGGCGGGACAGGGTCCTACAATGAGCAGTTCTTC
J: TRBJ2-1; V: TRBV7-3; D: TRBD1; size: once; CDR3: CASSLAGGVRNEQFF; DNA: TGTGCCAGCAGCTTAGCAGGGGGTGTACGCAATGAGCAGTTCTTC
J: TRBJ1-6; V: TRBV2; D: .; size: .; CDR3: CASTGGYNSPLHF; DNA: TGTGCCAGCACGGGGGGTTATAATTCACCCCTCCACTTT
J: TRBJ2-1; V: TRBV30; D: TRBD1; size: .; CDR3: CAWSVLWTGQFF; DNA: TGTGCCTGGAGTGTATTATGGACAGGGCAGTTCTTC
J: TRBJ1-1; V: TRBV5-4; D: .; size: .; CDR3: CASTWGGMNTEAFF; DNA: TGTGCCAGCACCTGGGGGGGGATGAACACTGAAGCTTTCTTT
J: TRBJ2-2; V: TRBV30; D: .; size: once; CDR3: CAWSVGGLAGELFF; DNA: TGTGCCTGGAGTGTTGGGGGGTTGGCCGGGGAGCTGTTTTTT
J: TRBJ2-1; V: TRBV24-1; D: TRBD1; size: few; CDR3: CATSAGDSSYNEQFF; DNA: TGTGCCACCAGTGCAGGGGACAGCTCCTACAATGAGCAGTTCTTC
J: TRBJ1-1; V: TRBV30; D: TRBD1; size: .; CDR3: CAWTTGVHTEAFF; DNA: TGTGCCTGGACCACAGGGGTTCACACTGAAGCTTTCTTT
J: TRBJ2-1; V: TRBV7-8; D: .; size: .; CDR3: CASSLARIGNEQFF; DNA: TGTGCCAGCAGCTTAGCCAGAATTGGCAATGAGCAGTTCTTC
J: TRBJ1-5; V: TRBV5-5; D: TRBD1; size: .; CDR3: CASTLQGGNQPQHF; DNA: TGTGCCAGCACCCTACAGGGGGGCAATCAGCCCCAGCATTTT
J: TRBJ2-7; V: TRBV9; D: .; size: once; CDR3: CASSPSAPGLSYEQYF; DNA: TGTGCCAGCAGCCCTAGTGCCCCGGGACTTTCCTACGAGCAGTACTTC
J: TRBJ2-1; V: TRBV27; D: .; size: .; CDR3: CASSLRDYNEQFF; DNA: TGTGCCAGCAGTCTCCGGGACTACAATGAGCAGTTCTTC
J: TRBJ2-3; V: TRBV7-2; D: .; size: .; CDR3: CASSSSKSTDTQYF; DNA: TGTGCCAGCAGCTCGTCTAAGAGCACAGATACGCAGTATTTT
J: TRBJ1-5; V: TRBV5-1; D: TRBD1; size: .; CDR3: CASSLAGTGDQPQHF; DNA: TGCGCCAGCAGCTTGGCCGGGACAGGGGATCAGCCCCAGCATTTT
J: TRBJ2-2; V: TRBV7-6; D: TRBD2; size: .; CDR3: CASSEGASGGTNTGELFF; DNA: TGTGCCAGCAGCGAAGGGGCTAGCGGGGGGACCAACACCGGGGAGCTGTTTTTT
J: TRBJ1-5; V: TRBV6-5; D: .; size: .; CDR3: CASSFRTDSNQPQHF; DNA: TGTGCCAGCAGTTTCAGGACAGATAGCAATCAGCCCCAGCATTTT
J: TRBJ2-7; V: TRBV20-1; D: TRBD1; size: .; CDR3: CSASGQGKPYEQYF; DNA: TGCAGTGCTAGTGGACAGGGGAAACCCTACGAGCAGTACTTC
J: TRBJ2-2; V: TRBV5-4; D: TRBD1; size: .; CDR3: CASSSGQPSGELFF; DNA: TGTGCCAGCAGCTCGGGACAGCCCTCCGGGGAGCTGTTTTTT
J: TRBJ2-7; V: TRBV19; D: .; size: .; CDR3: CASSIALTQSYEQYF; DNA: TGTGCCAGTAGTATAGCGTTGACACAAAGCTACGAGCAGTACTTC
J: TRBJ2-5; V: TRBV6-2/TRBV6-3; D: TRBD2; size: .; CDR3: CASSDSLAGGQETQYF; DNA: TGTGCCAGCAGTGACTCACTAGCGGGGGGACAAGAGACCCAGTACTTC
J: TRBJ2-7; V: TRBV6-2/TRBV6-3; D: .; size: .; CDR3: CASSYSPYRQSRTYEQYF; DNA: TGTGCCAGCAGTTACTCCCCTTATAGACAGAGTCGTACCTACGAGCAGTACTTC
J: TRBJ2-2; V: TRBV4-2; D: TRBD2; size: .; CDR3: CASSQATLAGGNTGELFF; DNA: TGTGCCAGCAGCCAAGCGACCCTAGCGGGGGGCAACACCGGGGAGCTGTTTTTT